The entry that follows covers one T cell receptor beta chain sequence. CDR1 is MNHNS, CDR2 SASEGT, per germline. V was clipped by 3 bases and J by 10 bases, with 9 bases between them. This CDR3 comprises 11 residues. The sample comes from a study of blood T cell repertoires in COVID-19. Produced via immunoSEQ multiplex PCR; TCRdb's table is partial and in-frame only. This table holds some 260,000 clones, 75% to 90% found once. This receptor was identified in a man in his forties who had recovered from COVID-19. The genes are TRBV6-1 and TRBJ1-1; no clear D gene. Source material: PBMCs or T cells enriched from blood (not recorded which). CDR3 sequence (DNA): TGTGCCAGCAGTGACCAACGGGGAGCTTTCTTT. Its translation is CASSDQRGAFF.